Given below is one T cell receptor (beta chain) in context. This CDR3 is also generated by other DNA sequences in the sample. The data were obtained in a study of blood T cell repertoires in COVID-19. Study context: The United States, Italy and Spain were the sources of the acute and convalescent COVID-19 samples.

In the authors' workflow: Researchers report that nucleated cell counts were estimated from reference gene primer amplification. The repertoire was sequenced with immunoSEQ multiplex PCR; TCRdb's copy has only in-frame clones and lacks some. D and trimming were read from the DNA, whereas the V and J calls and clone size are those reported in that table. The sample lists 390,000 or so clones, 85% to 90% occurring once. Sequencing input: peripheral blood. This receptor was taken from a man in his late teens or twenties with active or convalescent COVID-19.

The CDR3 loop is CASSATGNQPQHF. For the CDR3, the DNA is TGTGCCAGTAGTGCCACGGGTAATCAGCCCCAGCATTTT. The chain employs TRBV19 and TRBJ1-5; D unresolved. Germline lookup yields CDR1 LNHDA and CDR2 SQIVND (reference sequence). This CDR3 is 13 amino acids long. V was clipped by 5 bases and J by 4 bases, with 9 bases between them. Full variable domain (missing parts from reference TRBV19 and TRBJ1-5): DGGITQSPKYLFRKEGQNVTLSCEQNLNHDAMYWYRQDPGQGLRLIYYSQIVNDFQKGDIAEGYSVSREKKESFPLTVTSAQKNPTAFYLCASSATGNQPQHFGDGTRLSIL.